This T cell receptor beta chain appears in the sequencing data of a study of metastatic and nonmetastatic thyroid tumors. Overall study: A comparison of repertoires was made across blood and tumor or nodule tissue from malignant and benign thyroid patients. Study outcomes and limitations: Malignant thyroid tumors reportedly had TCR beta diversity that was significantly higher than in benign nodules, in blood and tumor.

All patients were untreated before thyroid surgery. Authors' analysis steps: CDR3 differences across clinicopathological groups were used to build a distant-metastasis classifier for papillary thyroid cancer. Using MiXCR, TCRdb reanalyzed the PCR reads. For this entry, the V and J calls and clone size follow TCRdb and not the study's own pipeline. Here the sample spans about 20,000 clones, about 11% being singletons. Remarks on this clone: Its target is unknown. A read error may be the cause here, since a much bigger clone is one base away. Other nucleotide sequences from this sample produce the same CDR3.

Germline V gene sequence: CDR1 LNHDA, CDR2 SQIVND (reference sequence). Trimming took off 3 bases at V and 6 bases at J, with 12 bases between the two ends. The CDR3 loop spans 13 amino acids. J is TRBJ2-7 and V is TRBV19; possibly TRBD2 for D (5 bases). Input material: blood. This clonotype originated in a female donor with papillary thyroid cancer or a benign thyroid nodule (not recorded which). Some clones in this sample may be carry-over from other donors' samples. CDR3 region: CASSIGTRVEQYF. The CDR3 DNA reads TGTGCCAGTAGTATCGGTACGCGGGTCGAGCAGTACTTC.